The next 28 T cell receptor beta chains were all read from a single sample in a study of T cell responses to AZD1222 COVID-19 vaccine. The data were produced by immunoSEQ multiplex PCR, yet TCRdb's version contains in-frame clones alone and is incomplete. The sample has about 60,000 clones, more than 60% seen once. The source material was peripheral blood, sampled 28 days after the second AZD1222 dose. All receptors derive from an adult who received the AZD1222 COVID-19 vaccine.

V and J are TRBV3-1 (or the pseudogene TRBV3-2) and TRBJ2-5; D not resolved. The CDR3 extends over 11 amino acids. V was trimmed by 0 bases and J by 5 bases, leaving 1 base between them. Germline loops: CDR1 LGHDT, CDR2 YNNKEL (reference sequence). The CDR3 spells CASSQDETQYF. The DNA of the CDR3 is TGTGCCAGCAGCCAAGATGAGACCCAGTACTTC.

The CDR3 DNA follows: TGTGCCAGCTCACGCAAGTCAGAGACCCAGTACTTC. Its protein product is CASSRKSETQYF. V and J are TRBV18 and TRBJ2-5; D remains ambiguous. The CDR3 is 12 amino acids. Between the trimmed V and J ends, which lost 4 bases and 4 bases, there was a span of 7 bases. CDR1 and CDR2 (germline): KGHSH, LQKENI.

The chain is built from TRBV29-1 and TRBJ2-3, with TRBD2 as a possible D gene (7 bases). This CDR3 comprises 14 residues. V was shortened by 7 bases and J by 2 bases, with 16 bases between the two germline ends. CDR1 and CDR2 (germline): SQVTM, ANQGSEA. This CDR3 reads CSGGRGGDTDTQYF. CDR3 nucleotides: TGCAGCGGAGGACGCGGGGGCGACACAGATACGCAGTATTTT.

The V gene is TRBV5-4, the J gene TRBJ2-7; D remains ambiguous. The CDR3 sequence is 13 residues long. Trimming shortened V by 0 bases and J by 3 bases, and 7 bases separated the two germline ends. Germline V lookup: CDR1 SGHNT, CDR2 YYREEE (reference sequence). The chain's CDR3 is CASSLVGFYEQYF. CDR3 bases: TGTGCCAGCAGCTTGGTTGGGTTCTACGAGCAGTACTTC. The entire variable domain, with the rest obtained from reference TRBV5-4 and TRBJ2-7, is as follows: ETGVTQSPTHLIKTRGQQVTLRCSSQSGHNTVSWYQQALGQGPQFIFQYYREEENGRGNFPPRFSGLQFPNYSSELNVNALELDDSALYLCASSLVGFYEQYFGPGTRLTVT.

The V call is TRBV7-2, the J call TRBJ2-1; D might be TRBD2 (7 bases). The ends were cut back, 1 base at V and 7 bases at J, with 17 bases in the middle. Germline CDR1 and CDR2: SGHTA and FQGNSA. The CDR3 totals 16 residues. The CDR3 loop is CASSLDRRGRGNEQFF. CDR3 nucleotide sequence: TGTGCCAGCAGCTTAGACAGGCGGGGGCGAGGTAATGAGCAGTTCTTC.

The chain links TRBV11-2 to TRBJ2-7, with unresolved D. This CDR3 is 13 amino acids long. Germline assignment: CDR1 SGHAT and CDR2 FQNNGV. V was shortened by 1 base and J by 6 bases, with 10 bases between the two germline ends. Here the CDR3 DNA reads TGTGCCAGCAGCTTAGGGTTAGAAGGCGAGCAGTACTTC. The encoded protein is CASSLGLEGEQYF.

This rearrangement joins TRBV19 to TRBJ1-1; a weak D match, TRBD1 (5 bases). This CDR3 region has 13 residues. Germline values: CDR1 LNHDA, CDR2 SQIVND (reference sequence). Trimming stripped 8 bases from V and 4 bases from J, with 14 bases between. In DNA form, the CDR3 reads TGTGCCAGTCAAAACCCTGGGGGCACTGAAGCTTTCTTT. Its translation is CASQNPGGTEAFF.

J is TRBJ2-5 and V is TRBV7-2, with a tentative D call TRBD1 (5 bases). Trimming left V 3 bases short and J 4 bases short, with 9 bases between. The CDR3 covers 13 residues. Germline-derived CDR1 and CDR2 are SGHTA and FQGNSA. The CDR3 bases are TGTGCCAGCAGCTTTAGAAGGGGAGAGACCCAGTACTTC. This translates into CASSFRRGETQYF.

Worth noting for this clone: The sample holds other DNA sequences that translate to the same CDR3. The genes are TRBV5-1 and TRBJ2-2; 8 positions agree with TRBD1. CDR1 is SGHRS and CDR2 is YFSETQ in the germline V gene. V gave up 4 bases and J gave up 3 bases; unmatched junction bases: 5. The CDR3 has 15 residues. CDR3 sequence (DNA): TGCGCCAGCAGCCTCGGACAGGGACACACCGGGGAGCTGTTTTTT. Residues: CASSLGQGHTGELFF.

The chain is built from TRBV5-1 and TRBJ1-1; D ambiguous. Deletions cut 4 bases from V and 6 bases from J, with 10 bases between. Germline CDR1 reads SGHRS; CDR2 reads YFSETQ. This CDR3 has 12 amino acids. CDR3 bases: TGCGCCAGCAGCCTGGGAAGGTCTGAAGCTTTCTTT. This gives the protein CASSLGRSEAFF.

The V call is TRBV3-1 (or the pseudogene TRBV3-2), the J call TRBJ2-3, with D possibly TRBD2 on 5 matching bases. V was pared by 1 base and J by 2 bases, with 10 bases between. This CDR3 is 15 amino acids long. Germline CDR1 and CDR2: LGHDT and YNNKEL (reference sequence). The CDR3 DNA reads TGTGCCAGCAGCCAAGCGACGGGGATCACAGATACGCAGTATTTT. It codes for CASSQATGITDTQYF.

The chain has TRBV11-3 and TRBJ1-1; unclear D gene. The CDR3 is 13 residues long. Trimming pared 1 base from V and 4 bases from J, leaving 7 bases between. In germline, CDR1 is SGHNT, CDR2 YENEEA. CDR3 coding DNA: TGTGCCAGCAGCTTAGGGGAGGGCACTGAAGCTTTCTTT. Its protein product is CASSLGEGTEAFF.

This clone was seen only a few times. The chain links TRBV6-6 to TRBJ2-1; TRBD2 matches 12 bases. V lost 4 bases to trimming and J lost 4 bases; unmatched junction nucleotides: 2. In germline, CDR1 is MNHNY, CDR2 SVGAGI (reference sequence). The CDR3 covers 15 residues. CDR3 coding DNA: TGTGCCAGCAGTTTCCTAGCGGGGGGGTACAATGAGCAGTTCTTC. Its translation: CASSFLAGGYNEQFF.

CDR3 DNA sequence: TGCGCCAGCAGCCAAGATTTCCTAGCGGGTGACGAGCAGTACTTC. Protein: CASSQDFLAGDEQYF. J is TRBJ2-7 and V is TRBV4-1; 8 bases are shared with TRBD2. Germline-derived CDR1 and CDR2 are MGHRA and YSYEKL. CDR3 length: 15 residues. The junction had 6 bases not matched to a gene; V was cut back by 0 bases and J by 5 bases.

With respect to this clone: The junction shows a germline mismatch at one end, possibly a read error. The chain carries TRBV7-7 and TRBJ2-1; 9 bases match TRBD2. Germline V gives CDR1 SSHAT, CDR2 FNYEAQ (reference sequence). This CDR3 contains 19 residues. The CDR3: CASSCDQGKGSGGYNEQFF. CDR3 nucleotide sequence: TGTGCTAGCAGCTGTGATCAGGGGAAGGGTAGCGGGGGTTACAATGAGCAGTTCTTC.

This chain joins TRBV28 and TRBJ2-7; D gene uncertain. Germline V gene sequence: CDR1 MDHEN, CDR2 SYDVKM. V was cut by 3 bases and J by 3 bases, with 6 bases left in between. CDR3 length: 12 amino acids. For the CDR3, the DNA is TGTGCCAGCAGTTTCTCCAGCTACGAGCAGTACTTC. This translates into CASSFSSYEQYF.

The J gene is TRBJ2-3, the V gene TRBV10-1; TRBD2 agrees at 11 bases. After removal of 3 bases from V and 5 bases from J, the junction contained 7 bases not matched to a gene. Germline V lookup: CDR1 WNHNN, CDR2 SYGVQD (reference sequence). The CDR3 length is 16 residues. Here the CDR3 reads CASSETSGGGGDTQYF. In nucleotides, the CDR3 is TGCGCCAGCAGTGAAACTAGCGGGGGAGGGGGAGATACGCAGTATTTT.

This sequence joins TRBV2 and TRBJ2-5; TRBD2 agrees at 9 bases. This CDR3 contains 16 residues. V shed 4 bases, J shed 5 bases, and the junction held 11 bases outside the gene matches. Germline V lookup: CDR1 SNHLY, CDR2 FYNNEI. CDR3 in amino acids: CASSAESAGGKETQYF. The CDR3 coding sequence is TGTGCCAGCAGTGCTGAAAGCGCGGGGGGGAAGGAGACCCAGTACTTC.

The genes are TRBV7-2 and TRBJ2-7; 10 bases match TRBD2. Losses at the gene ends were 6 bases for V and 1 base for J; bases not matched to a gene: 6. From germline, CDR1 is SGHTA and CDR2 FQGNSA. This CDR3 spans 15 amino acids. CDR3 loop: CASRPLAGASYEQYF. CDR3 coding DNA: TGTGCCAGCAGGCCCCTAGCGGGGGCGTCCTACGAGCAGTACTTC.

Concerning this clone: An end of the junction does not agree with germline; a read error may underlie this. The CDR3 region is CASSEETADF. The CDR3, as DNA: TGTGCCAGCAGTGAAGAGACAGCCGACTTT. The chain carries TRBV6-1 and TRBJ1-1; maybe TRBD1 (5 bases). Germline values: CDR1 MNHNS, CDR2 SASEGT. The CDR3 length is 10 residues.

This clone was seen more than once but under ten times. The chain uses TRBV5-1 and TRBJ2-5; 15 bases fit TRBD2. This CDR3 has 18 residues. Trimming cost V 3 bases and J 1 base; bases outside gene matches: 7. Per the germline V gene, CDR1 is SGHRS and CDR2 is YFSETQ. CDR3: CASSSGLAGGFLQETQYF. The CDR3, as DNA: TGCGCCAGCAGCTCCGGACTAGCGGGGGGGTTCCTCCAAGAGACCCAGTACTTC.

The chain's CDR3 is CSASLPGAYFGYTF. The CDR3 DNA sequence: TGCAGTGCTAGTCTCCCAGGGGCGTACTTTGGCTACACCTTC. The genes are TRBV20-1 and TRBJ1-2, with D maybe TRBD1 (6 bases). Trimming removed 3 bases from V and 7 bases from J, with 18 bases in between. Germline values: CDR1 DFQATT, CDR2 SNEGSKA (reference sequence). The CDR3 totals 14 residues.

This chain joins TRBV6-2 or TRBV6-3 and TRBJ1-5; 8 nucleotides line up with TRBD1. Germline CDR1 MNHEY, CDR2 SVGEGT. This CDR3 is built from 15 residues. Trimming took 5 bases from V and 5 from J; bases not matched to a gene: 8. The CDR3 DNA is TGTGCCAGCAGTCCGGACAGGGTTACCCATCAGCCCCAGCATTTT. Residues: CASSPDRVTHQPQHF.

This chain uses TRBV7-2 with TRBJ1-6; a possible D gene is TRBD1 (5 bases). This CDR3 is built from 15 residues. V was shortened by 5 bases and J by 8 bases, with 16 bases between the two germline ends. From germline, CDR1 is SGHTA and CDR2 FQGNSA. The CDR3 is CASSPRTGIYSPLHF. In DNA form, the CDR3 reads TGTGCCAGCAGCCCAAGAACAGGAATCTATTCACCCCTCCACTTT.

This clone is a singleton in its sample. The rearrangement joins TRBV2 to TRBJ2-2, with 13 positions matching TRBD2. Germline loops: CDR1 SNHLY, CDR2 FYNNEI. Unmatched junction bases numbered 4, after V lost 5 bases and J lost 1 base. This CDR3 is 17 amino acids long. The CDR3 nucleotides read TGTGCCAGCAGTCTGGGACTAGCGGGGAGGAACACCGGGGAGCTGTTTTTT. It codes for CASSLGLAGRNTGELFF.

The chain combines TRBV28 with TRBJ1-5; TRBD1 agrees at 9 bases. There are 15 residues in the CDR3. The ends lost 5 bases at V and 6 bases at J; junction bases unmatched: 8. From germline, CDR1 is MDHEN and CDR2 SYDVKM. The CDR3 DNA is TGTGCCAGCAGTGACCCGGGGACAGGGTTTCAGCCCCAGCATTTT. Translation: CASSDPGTGFQPQHF.

This chain uses TRBV11-3 with TRBJ2-5; possible D gene TRBD1, 6 bases. Trimming took 5 bases from V and 4 from J, leaving 8 bases between them. CDR3 length: 12 residues. CDR1 SGHNT and CDR2 YENEEA come from the germline V gene. The CDR3 region has the DNA TGTGCCAGCAGCCCCAGGGGAGAGACCCAGTACTTC. This codes for CASSPRGETQYF.

This clone was seen a handful of times. V gene TRBV4-3 combines with J gene TRBJ1-2; 7 positions match TRBD1. CDR3 length: 17 amino acids. The ends lost 0 bases at V and 8 bases at J; junction bases unmatched: 15. Germline CDR1 LGHNA, CDR2 YSLEER. CDR3 residues: CASSQDRSGEGGYGYTF. The CDR3 nucleotides are TGCGCCAGCAGCCAAGATAGGAGCGGGGAAGGGGGCTACGGCTACACCTTC.